The 11 T cell receptor beta chains below all came from one sample that was sequenced in a study of blood T cells in healthy people across ages. Primers used in a second PCR of about 7 to 12 cycles were a sample-barcoded 5' primer and a J-beta primer mix. TCRdb re-derived calls from the 5' RACE reads in MiXCR, one entry per CDR3 protein. The sample has roughly 860,000 distinct CDR3 sequences, 62% seen once. The sequenced material came from blood. The receptor source for this set is a man aged 25-45 years in good health.

The chain joins TRBV9 to TRBJ2-6, with D perhaps TRBD1 (6 bases). CDR1 SGDLS and CDR2 YYNGEE come from the germline V gene. The germline V and J ends were trimmed by 4 bases and 5 bases, with 13 bases remaining between them. This CDR3 is 15 amino acids long. The CDR3 protein is CASSNGQTWANVLTF. The CDR3 nucleotides read TGTGCCAGCAGCAACGGACAGACCTGGGCCAACGTCCTGACTTTC. Together with reference TRBV9 and TRBJ2-6, the CDR3 gives the full variable domain: DSGVTQTPKHLITATGQRVTLRCSPRSGDLSVYWYQQSLDQGLQFLIQYYNGEERAKGNILERFSAQQFPDLHSELNLSSLELGDSALYFCASSNGQTWANVLTFGAGSRLTVL.

There are a few counts of this clonotype. The V gene is TRBV9, the J gene TRBJ2-7, with TRBD1 matching over 7 bases. The junction had 4 bases not matched to a gene; V was cut back by 0 bases and J by 4 bases. The CDR3 extends over 14 amino acids. Germline lookup yields CDR1 SGDLS and CDR2 YYNGEE. The chain's CDR3 is CASSVANRGYEQYF. DNA of the CDR3: TGTGCCAGCAGCGTAGCTAACAGGGGTTACGAGCAGTACTTC.

The chain has TRBV6-4 and TRBJ2-1; no firm D call. V gave up 3 bases and J gave up 4 bases, with 7 bases separating them. The CDR3 has 13 amino acids. Germline CDR1 MRHNA, CDR2 SNTAGT. CDR3 loop: CASSEGEYNEQFF. CDR3 DNA: TGTGCCAGCAGTGAAGGAGAGTACAATGAGCAGTTCTTC.

A remark on this clonotype: An end of the junction does not agree with germline; a read error may underlie this. The chain uses TRBV9 and TRBJ1-2; 9 nucleotides match TRBD1. The CDR3 consists of 14 residues. CDR1 is SGDLS and CDR2 is YYNGEE in the germline V gene. CDR3 sequence: CASSGRDRDYDYTF. The DNA for the CDR3 is TGTGCCAGCAGCGGACGGGACAGGGACTATGACTACACCTTC.

The J gene is TRBJ2-3, the V gene TRBV15; D remains unclear. CDR3 length equals 17 residues. With 5 bases removed from V and 4 bases from J, the gap between germline ends came to 22 bases. Germline V gene sequence: CDR1 LNHNV, CDR2 YYDKDF (reference sequence). In DNA form, the CDR3 reads TGTGCCACCAGCGAACAATCCGGGCCCTTAGGCCCAGATACGCAGTATTTT. It encodes CATSEQSGPLGPDTQYF.

The rearrangement joins TRBV29-1 to TRBJ1-2; D gene uncertain. The length of the CDR3 is 12 residues. Germline CDR1 is SQVTM and CDR2 is ANQGSEA. The V end was cut by 6 bases, the J end by 8 bases, with 16 bases between. The CDR3 is CSVETQTGGYTF. The CDR3 DNA is TGCAGCGTCGAAACCCAGACGGGGGGCTACACCTTC.

This rearrangement joins TRBV3-1 to TRBJ1-2, with no clear D. V shed 1 base and J shed 5 bases, with 11 bases lying between them. CDR3 length: 14 amino acids. From germline, CDR1 is LGHDT and CDR2 YNNKEL (reference sequence). The CDR3 DNA sequence: TGTGCCAGCAGCCAAGGCGGCAGGCCTTATGGCTACACCTTC. This codes for CASSQGGRPYGYTF.

The CDR3: CASSFGTSGPYEQYF. CDR3 DNA: TGTGCCAGCAGTTTTGGGACTAGCGGACCCTACGAGCAGTACTTC. The rearrangement links TRBV28 to TRBJ2-7, with 11 bases matching TRBD2. CDR1 and CDR2 (germline): MDHEN, SYDVKM. There are 15 residues in the CDR3. V was clipped by 3 bases and J by 2 bases; unmatched bases: 3.

The V and J genes are TRBV4-2 and TRBJ1-1; the match to TRBD1 covers 9 bases. Trimming cost V 3 bases and J 1 base; bases outside gene matches: 3. The CDR3 contains 15 residues. Per germline, CDR1 LGHNA and CDR2 YNFKEQ. CDR3 residues: CASSQAGQGNTEAFF. In DNA form, the CDR3 reads TGTGCCAGCAGCCAGGCGGGACAGGGGAACACTGAAGCTTTCTTT.

In its sample, this clonotype was seen a few times. This chain uses TRBV27 with TRBJ2-7; 12 positions agree with TRBD1. Germline V gene data show CDR1 as MNHEY and CDR2 as SMNVEV (reference sequence). The CDR3 length is 17 residues. The trim removed 0 bases at V and 4 bases at J, leaving 7 bases unmatched. The CDR3 protein is CASSLSPWDRGRYEQYF. The CDR3 bases are TGTGCCAGCAGTTTATCCCCCTGGGACAGGGGGCGGTACGAGCAGTACTTC.

This rearrangement joins TRBV7-9 to TRBJ2-1; 8 bases are a match to TRBD2. The V segment lost 6 bases and the J segment 8 bases; nucleotides outside the gene matches: 6. The germline V gene has CDR1 SEHNR and CDR2 FQNEAQ (reference sequence). CDR3 length equals 13 residues. The CDR3 here is CASRSKLADEQFF. As DNA, the CDR3 is TGTGCCAGCAGGTCTAAACTAGCGGATGAGCAGTTCTTC.